This paragraph reports one T cell receptor (beta chain). This sample was taken from a study of graft-versus-host responses after intestinal transplantation. Study findings and constraints: GvH clones detected in recipient marrow included some appearing first in ileum or blood.

Co-plating was performed using roughly 200,000 CFSE-labeled responder cells and roughly 200,000 irradiated, violet-dye-labeled stimulator cells. CDR1 and CDR2 (germline): SGDLS, YYNGEE. This CDR3 is 15 amino acids long. The V end was cut by 4 bases, the J end by 4 bases, with 16 bases between. Sequencing used immunoSEQ multiplex PCR; TCRdb keeps in-frame clones, though not all of them. The sample includes 17,000 or so clones, about two fifths seen only once; the top ten take 3% to 4%. V gene TRBV9 combines with J gene TRBJ2-3; D ambiguous. This sequence was found in a human patient who received an intestinal transplant. The starting material was alloreactive CD8+ T cells from a mixed lymphocyte reaction culture, obtained before intestinal transplant. The sample's subset: CFSE-low proliferating T cells sorted from approximately 6-day pre-transplant mixed lymphocyte reaction (GvH or HvG direction). The CDR3 loop reads CASSPGQVLPDTQYF. The DNA for the CDR3 is TGTGCCAGCAGCCCCGGGCAGGTTTTGCCAGATACGCAGTATTTT.